Shown below are 11 T cell receptor beta chains from a single sample sequenced in a study of radiation and T cells in renal cell carcinoma. Stated time point: blood 2 weeks post-SBRT. Stated treatment: 15 Gy SBRT to primary tumor, nephrectomy 4 weeks later. Sequencing was performed with immunoSEQ multiplex PCR; in TCRdb, only in-frame clones are kept and a portion is missing. The repertoire consists of around 120,000 clones, with approximately 80% occurring once and the leading ten covering approximately 2%. The sequenced sample was blood, obtained from a patient whose treatment included radiotherapy and nephrectomy. The origin of the receptors is a woman aged 60-75 years with renal cell carcinoma.

The rearrangement links TRBV27 to TRBJ2-2; 10 bases are shared with TRBD1. The CDR3 length is 15 residues. V was clipped by 4 bases and J by 3 bases; unmatched bases: 2. CDR1 and CDR2 (germline): MNHEY, SMNVEV (reference sequence). The CDR3 region is CASSSGQGDTGELFF. In DNA form, the CDR3 reads TGTGCCAGCAGTTCCGGACAGGGGGACACCGGGGAGCTGTTTTTT.

The chain combines TRBV6-1 with TRBJ2-5; 8 positions match TRBD2. This CDR3 spans 17 amino acids. With 3 bases clipped from V and 5 bases from J, the junction kept 14 bases outside the gene matches. The germline V gene has CDR1 MNHNS and CDR2 SASEGT. The CDR3 loop reads CASSDRLAFPLSETQYF. The CDR3 coding sequence is TGTGCCAGCAGTGACCGACTAGCGTTTCCTCTCTCGGAGACCCAGTACTTC.

This chain links TRBV5-6 with TRBJ2-7, with 7 bases lining up with TRBD1. This CDR3 spans 13 amino acids. With 4 bases clipped from V and 3 bases from J, the junction kept 4 bases outside the gene matches. The V gene's germline CDR1 is SGHDT and CDR2 YYEEEE. The CDR3 DNA is TGTGCCAGCAGCCTGGGACAGTACTACGAGCAGTACTTC. Its protein product is CASSLGQYYEQYF.

The CDR3 loop reads CASRIGPSLEQYF. Written as DNA, the CDR3 is TGTGCCAGCAGAATCGGGCCCTCCCTCGAGCAGTACTTC. V is TRBV27 and J is TRBJ2-7; D unresolved. CDR1 is MNHEY, CDR2 SMNVEV, per germline (reference sequence). V was trimmed by 6 bases and J by 6 bases, leaving 15 bases between them. The CDR3 runs to 13 residues.

This chain joins TRBV9 and TRBJ2-7, with 9 nucleotides matching TRBD1. This CDR3 spans 14 amino acids. J lost 2 bases, V lost 4 bases, and 4 bases had no gene match. CDR1 and CDR2 from the germline V gene are SGDLS and YYNGEE. The CDR3 is CASSPRTGAYEQYF. As DNA, the CDR3 is TGTGCCAGCAGCCCAAGGACAGGGGCCTACGAGCAGTACTTC.

The rearrangement links TRBV18 to TRBJ1-4; possibly TRBD1 for D (6 bases). The CDR3 spans 17 residues. Germline V gives CDR1 KGHSH, CDR2 LQKENI. Deletions cut 7 bases from V and 0 bases from J, with 18 bases between. The chain's CDR3 is CASFPRGSSTTNEKLFF. In nucleotides, the CDR3 is TGTGCCAGCTTCCCCAGGGGCTCTTCGACAACTAATGAAAAACTGTTTTTT.

The chain links TRBV6-6 to TRBJ1-1, with TRBD1 as a possible D gene (5 bases). This CDR3 spans 12 amino acids. Germline values: CDR1 MNHNY, CDR2 SVGAGI (reference sequence). Trimming removed 6 bases at V and 7 bases at J, with 12 bases between. Here the CDR3 DNA reads TGTGCCAGCAGCCCAGACAGCGATGAAGCTTTCTTT. This gives the protein CASSPDSDEAFF.

This sequence joins TRBV5-1 and TRBJ2-2; 12 bases are a match to TRBD2. V gave up 0 bases and J gave up 6 bases; unmatched junction bases: 0. CDR1 is SGHRS, CDR2 YFSETQ, per germline. The length of the CDR3 is 15 residues. For the CDR3, the DNA is TGCGCCAGCAGCTTGGGACTAGCGGGGGCCGGGGAGCTGTTTTTT. Residues: CASSLGLAGAGELFF.

The V call is TRBV28, the J call TRBJ1-1; perhaps TRBD1 as D (5 bases). The CDR3 covers 13 residues. Trimming stripped 3 bases from V and 10 bases from J, with 15 bases between. Germline CDR1 MDHEN, CDR2 SYDVKM. The CDR3 region is CASSFQGRSGAFF. The CDR3 DNA is TGTGCCAGCAGTTTCCAGGGCCGGTCGGGAGCTTTCTTT.

V usage is TRBV28 and J usage is TRBJ2-1, with D unclear. V was pared by 3 bases and J by 4 bases, with 7 bases between. This CDR3 is 13 amino acids long. Germline V gene sequence: CDR1 MDHEN, CDR2 SYDVKM. Written as DNA, the CDR3 is TGTGCCAGCAGTTTGTTACAGTACAATGAGCAGTTCTTC. Translation: CASSLLQYNEQFF.

The genes are TRBV19 and TRBJ1-2, with a possible D match to TRBD1 (6 bases). In germline, CDR1 is LNHDA, CDR2 SQIVND (reference sequence). Trimming cost V 1 base and J 5 bases, with 14 bases left between them. This CDR3 contains 15 residues. This CDR3 is CASSIVGGPTYGYTF. The DNA of the CDR3 is TGTGCCAGTAGTATAGTAGGGGGGCCTACGTATGGCTACACCTTC.